A selection of T cell receptor beta chains follows, all from one sample in a study of regulatory T cells in long-lasting Graves disease. TCRdb passed the multiplex PCR reads through MiXCR, listing each CDR3 protein once. The repertoire holds about 420,000 distinct CDR3 sequences, with around 20% as singletons. Source: peripheral blood mononuclear cells (PBMCs), taken when the disease was refractory, from a patient treated with antithyroid drugs. The receptor source for this set is a female donor with Graves disease. The CDR3 runs from the conserved cysteine through the conserved F or W. Each record gives: D gene, clone size, V gene, J gene, CDR3 DNA, CDR3 protein. A D gene is named only where the DNA matches it firmly. For some rows the clone size is stated as once, few or many, or as a class when expanded; others skip it.

NA,NA,TRBV5-5,TRBJ1-3,TGTGCCAGCAGCTTGTCTCCGGGGAGAAACACCATATATTTT,CASSLSPGRNTIYF
NA,many,TRBV6-5,TRBJ1-2,TGTGCCAGCAGTTACTTGGGAGCTCTTAGCTATGGCTACACCTTC,CASSYLGALSYGYTF
NA,many,TRBV2,TRBJ1-1,TGTGCCAGCAGTACCCAGGGCACTGAAGCTTTCTTT,CASSTQGTEAFF
NA,many,TRBV7-2,TRBJ2-2,TGTGCCAGCAGCTTAGGAAGGAACACCGGGGAGCTGTTTTTT,CASSLGRNTGELFF
NA,NA,TRBV13,TRBJ1-1,TGTGCCAGCAGCTTAGGCCTGGGGGGACCTGAAGCTTTCTTT,CASSLGLGGPEAFF
TRBD2,few,TRBV28,TRBJ2-5,TGTGCCAGCAGTCACGGGACTAGTCTCTGGTTC,CASSHGTSLWF
TRBD2,NA,TRBV7-8,TRBJ2-7,TGTGCCAGCAGCTTAGCCCTACGGGGTAGCGGGGGCTACGAGCAGTACTTC,CASSLALRGSGGYEQYF
NA,NA,TRBV30,TRBJ1-3,TGTGCCTGGAAACGAGGAAGGGCCTTCTCTGGAAACACCATATATTTT,CAWKRGRAFSGNTIYF
NA,few,TRBV6-2/TRBV6-3,TRBJ2-2,TGTGCCAGCAGTTACGTAGTGGTTGGCACCGGGGAGCTGTTTTTT,CASSYVVVGTGELFF
NA,NA,TRBV3-1,TRBJ2-2,TGTGCCAGCAGCCAGCGGGTCGGGGAGCTGTTTTTT,CASSQRVGELFF
TRBD2,NA,TRBV7-2,TRBJ2-4,TGTGCCAGCAGTTCTGCGGGGGGAAACATTCAGTACTTC,CASSSAGGNIQYF
NA,few,TRBV15,TRBJ2-2,TGTGCCACCAGCAGAGACGGGAACACCGGGGAGCTGTTTTTT,CATSRDGNTGELFF
NA,few,TRBV5-1,TRBJ1-2,TGCGCCAGCAGCTTGGAGGGCCAGGGGAATGGCTACACCTTC,CASSLEGQGNGYTF
TRBD2,NA,TRBV20-1,TRBJ2-7,TGCAGTGGTGCTAGCGGGAGTGGAAGCTCCTACGAGCAGTACTTC,CSGASGSGSSYEQYF
NA,NA,TRBV7-2,TRBJ1-2,TGTGCCAGCAGCTTAGCCTTCGTTAACTATGGCTACACCTTC,CASSLAFVNYGYTF
TRBD2,many,TRBV28,TRBJ2-7,TGTGCCAGCAGTTTAGCGGGACTAGCGGGAGTTACCTACGAGCAGTACTTC,CASSLAGLAGVTYEQYF
TRBD1,NA,TRBV30,TRBJ1-1,TGTGCCTGGGAGGGACAGATGAACACTGAAGCTTTCTTT,CAWEGQMNTEAFF
TRBD1,many,TRBV7-3,TRBJ1-2,TGTGCCAGCAGCCCGTCGGACAGGGAGAACTATGGCTACACCTTC,CASSPSDRENYGYTF
NA,many,TRBV2,TRBJ2-7,TGTGCCAGCGGGCGGTACGAGCAGTACTTC,CASGRYEQYF
NA,many,TRBV6-1,TRBJ2-7,TGTGCCAGCAGTGAATGGTGGGGGGCCAGCTCCTACGAGCAGTACTTC,CASSEWWGASSYEQYF
TRBD1,NA,TRBV28,TRBJ1-1,TGTGCCAGCAGTTTGGGGACAGGGGGTAAAGCTTTCTTT,CASSLGTGGKAFF
NA,many,TRBV7-2,TRBJ2-2,TGTGCCAGCAGCTTAGGAAGGGGCGGCTGGACCGGGGAGCTGTTTTTT,CASSLGRGGWTGELFF
NA,NA,TRBV20-1,TRBJ2-7,TGCAGTGCTAGAAAGGGGGAGGGCCGGGAAGAGCAGTACTTC,CSARKGEGREEQYF
NA,few,TRBV25-1,TRBJ1-1,TGTGCCAGCAGTAGAACCCGGGGGATGAACACTGAAGCTTTCTTT,CASSRTRGMNTEAFF
TRBD1,many,TRBV5-1,TRBJ1-2,TGCGCCAGCAGCTCGGGTGGACAGGCAAGGTTTTATCGCTACACCTTC,CASSSGGQARFYRYTF
NA,NA,TRBV7-2,TRBJ2-7,TGTGCCAGCAGCTTAGGGGGGGATATCTCCTACGAGCAGTACTTC,CASSLGGDISYEQYF
TRBD2,NA,TRBV6-5,TRBJ2-7,TGTGCCAGCAGTTCCCGACGTCTAGCGGGGCCACCCTACGAGCAGTACTTC,CASSSRRLAGPPYEQYF
TRBD1,many,TRBV2,TRBJ2-3,TGTGCCAGCAGCACCGGGACAGACAACACAGATACGCAGTATTTT,CASSTGTDNTDTQYF
NA,many,TRBV5-6,TRBJ1-5,TGTGCCAGCAGTGGGTCGGGAAATCAGCCCCAGCATTTT,CASSGSGNQPQHF
TRBD2,NA,TRBV20-1,TRBJ2-1,TGCAGTGCGCCAACCGGGACTAGTACCTACAATGAGCAGTTCTTC,CSAPTGTSTYNEQFF
NA,many,TRBV12-3/TRBV12-4,TRBJ1-2,TGTGCCAGCAGTTCCCATTTGGGGCCTGATGGCTACACCTTC,CASSSHLGPDGYTF
NA,few,TRBV24-1,TRBJ2-2,TGTGCCACCAGTGACTCCGGACGGATGGCCGGGGAGCTGTTTTTT,CATSDSGRMAGELFF
TRBD2,few,TRBV3-1,TRBJ2-5,TGTGCCAGCAGCCAAGCAGCGGGAGTAGAGACCCAGTACTTC,CASSQAAGVETQYF
NA,few,TRBV16,TRBJ2-5,TGTGCCAGCAGCCAATCCGAAGAGACCCAGTACTTC,CASSQSEETQYF
TRBD2,NA,TRBV6-2/TRBV6-3,TRBJ2-7,TGTGCCAGCAGCGCCCTAGCGGGAGGGTTCGACGAGCAGTACTTC,CASSALAGGFDEQYF
TRBD2,few,TRBV7-9,TRBJ2-2,TGTGCCAGCAGCCCAAACGTCGGACTAGCGGGAGGTGACGGGGAGCTGTTTTTT,CASSPNVGLAGGDGELFF
NA,many,TRBV20-1,TRBJ2-5,TGCAGTGCTACAAGACTAGTTCAAAAGACCCAGTACTTC,CSATRLVQKTQYF
TRBD1,few,TRBV5-1,TRBJ2-2,TGCGCCAGCAGCTTCCGGAGAAACAGGGGGTCGGCCACCGGGGAGCTGTTTTTT,CASSFRRNRGSATGELFF
TRBD2,few,TRBV28,TRBJ2-7,TGTGCCAGCAGTCGACTAGCGGGAGGGCAGTACTTC,CASSRLAGGQYF
NA,few,TRBV27,TRBJ1-1,TGTGCCAGCACACGAGGGGGGGGGTTGAACACTGAAGCTTTCTTT,CASTRGGGLNTEAFF
TRBD2,NA,TRBV20-1,TRBJ2-5,TGCAGTGCGAGGCCCGGACTAGCGGGAGGCCCTGGTCAAGTCGTCCAGTACTTC,CSARPGLAGGPGQVVQYF